The sequence of this TCR gamma chain was determined in a study of gamma delta lymphoproliferative disorders and STAT genes. Study-wide context: The EuroClonality-NGS protocol was used to prepare delta libraries.

The germline V gene has CDR1 VENAVY and CDR2 YDSYNSRV. The V and J ends lost 3 bases and 10 bases, in that order; junction bases with no gene match: 3. The CDR3 contains 10 residues. By share, this clone counts as large (0.1 to 1%). Its specificity is unknown. TCRdb re-called the multiplex PCR reads through CATT. The data contain over a thousand gamma-chain clones, 14% to 15% of them singletons. The receptor sequences were amplified from genomic DNA of peripheral blood mononuclear cells. General study results and limits: Low-frequency NGS calls may be less specific; leukemic clone sharing needs confirmation. Nearly all major patient gamma and delta clonotypes were public. In whole-repertoire clustering, gamma separated patients from controls, unlike delta.

What was sequenced was blood. The chain couples TRGV8 to TRGJ1 or TRGJ2. TCRdb lists no J gene, so it was determined here by aligning the DNA to germline. This TCR was recovered from a human donor in good health. This CDR3 is CATWDWKKLF. The DNA for the CDR3 is TGTGCCACCTGGGATTGGAAGAAACTCTTT.